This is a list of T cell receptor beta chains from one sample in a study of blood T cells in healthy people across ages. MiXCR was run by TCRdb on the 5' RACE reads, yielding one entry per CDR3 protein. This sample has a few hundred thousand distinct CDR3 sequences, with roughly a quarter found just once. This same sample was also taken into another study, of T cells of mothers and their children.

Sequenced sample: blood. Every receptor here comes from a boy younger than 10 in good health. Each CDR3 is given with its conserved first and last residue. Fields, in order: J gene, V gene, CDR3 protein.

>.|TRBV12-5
CASGASGTAYEQYF
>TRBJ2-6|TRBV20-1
CSAIDRDFLSGANVLTF
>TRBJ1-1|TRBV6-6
CASKGTNTEAFF
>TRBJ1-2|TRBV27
CASSPRTLAGGYTF
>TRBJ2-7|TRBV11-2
CASSPRLAGNYEQYF
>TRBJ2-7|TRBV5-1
CASSWTGGAPYEQYF
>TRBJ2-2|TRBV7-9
CASNRKGAPDTGELFF
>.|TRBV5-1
CASRDFNEQFF
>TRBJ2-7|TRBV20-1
CSAIPPRTYEQYF
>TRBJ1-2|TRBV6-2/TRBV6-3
CASSYQSGTGGANYGYTF
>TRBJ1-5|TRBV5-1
CASSPGARDGGQPQHF
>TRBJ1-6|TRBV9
CASSVGGSNSPLHF
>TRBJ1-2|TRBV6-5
CASSYARVYGYTF
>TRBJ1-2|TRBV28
CASTPGDRERYGYTF
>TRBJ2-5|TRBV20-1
CSALRDSAKGTQYF
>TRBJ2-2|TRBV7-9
CASSDTRAGELFF
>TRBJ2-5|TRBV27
CASSLNGRGGETQYF
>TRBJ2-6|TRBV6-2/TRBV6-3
CASSIYWQGANSGANVLTF
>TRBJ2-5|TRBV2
CAITTAGGPQETQYF
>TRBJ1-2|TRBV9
CASSARGQVQGGYTF
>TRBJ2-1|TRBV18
CASSLPSLAGGDNEQFF
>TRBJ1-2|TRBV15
CATSGRTLVHTF
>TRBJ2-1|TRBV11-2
CASSRILAGGNNEQFF
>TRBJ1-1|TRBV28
CASTNSGGPERTEAFF
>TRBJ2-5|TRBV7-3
CASSLLLAETQYF
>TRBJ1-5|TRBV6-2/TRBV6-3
CASSNHRTVYSNQPQHF
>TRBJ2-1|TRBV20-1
CSARGLGRDEQFF
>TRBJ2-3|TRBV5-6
CASSLVGGLRTDTQYF
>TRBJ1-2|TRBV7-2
CASSLWTGENYGYTF
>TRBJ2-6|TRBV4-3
CASSQDRSHSGANVLTF
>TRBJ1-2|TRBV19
CASSAQGAYGYTF
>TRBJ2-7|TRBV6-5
CASSYSAGYEQYF
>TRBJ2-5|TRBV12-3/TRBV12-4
CASSPGTGWQETQYF
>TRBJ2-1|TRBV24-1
CATRGEQFF
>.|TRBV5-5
CASSFLGGGNEQFF
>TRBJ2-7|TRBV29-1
CSVEGKGQESSYEQYF
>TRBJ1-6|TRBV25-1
CASAWGGSNSPLHF
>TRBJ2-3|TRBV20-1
CSATTDSSTDTQYF
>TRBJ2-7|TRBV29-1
CSVRDSSYEQYF
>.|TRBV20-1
CSASLPSGYNEQFF
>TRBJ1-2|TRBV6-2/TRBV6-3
CASSYGAIYGYTF
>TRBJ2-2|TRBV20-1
CSASSLAGELFF
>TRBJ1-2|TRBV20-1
CSARPNRGDGYTF
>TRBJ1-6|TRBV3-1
CASSQTPITPLHF
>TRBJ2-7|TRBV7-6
CASSLEVGDQYEQYF
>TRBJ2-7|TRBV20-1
CSARVPGGTYEQYF
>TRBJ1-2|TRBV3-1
CASSQEIANYGYTF
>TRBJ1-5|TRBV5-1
CASSPGQGEGQPQHF
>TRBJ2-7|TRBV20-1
CSARVWTGVYEQYF
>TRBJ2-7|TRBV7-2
CASSLTGTNSYEQYF
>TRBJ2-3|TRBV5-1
CASSLRGDTQYF